The clone carrying this T cell receptor beta chain was seen at least ten times. Antigen: not known. The data originate from a study of prognosis after radiotherapy for stage I lung cancer. Study-level background: Patients were approximately 14 men and a handful of women aged 53 to 84, median approximately 70 years. Whole-study findings and limits: Counts of unique TCR clones fell following stereotactic body radiation therapy, median approximately 10,000 versus 7,000.

Trimming left V 2 bases short and J 0 bases short, with 9 bases between. In germline, CDR1 is SGHDT, CDR2 YYEEEE. The CDR3 is made up of 15 amino acids. Amplicons of TCR beta CDR3 were generated from genomic DNA by two-round multiplex PCR. Primers specific to each TRBV and TRBJ gene were used in first-round PCR. Each CDR3 protein is one row after TCRdb ran MiXCR on the multiplex PCR reads. Among about 22,000 distinct CDR3 sequences listed, around 42% were seen once. There were no patients with prior chemotherapy, radiotherapy or other malignancies, and all were node-negative on CT and PET/CT. The material sequenced was PBMCs, taken before or after stereotactic body radiation therapy (not recorded which). The chain is built from TRBV5-6 and TRBJ1-3, with D uncertain. The TCR was taken from a donor at least 50 years old with non-small cell lung cancer. CDR3 region: CASSFYRFSGNTIYF. The CDR3 region has the DNA TGTGCCAGCAGCTTCTACCGCTTCTCTGGAAACACCATATATTTT.